The 27 T cell receptor beta chains below were found in one sample sequenced in a study of cytomegalovirus exposure and HLA in healthy donors. Measured with immunoSEQ multiplex PCR; TCRdb has only the in-frame clones, and not every one. The sample lists under 300,000 clones, roughly 90% seen once, with 0.35% to 0.45% in the top ten. Material: PBMCs. The receptors stem from a woman aged 18-29 years in good health and CMV-seronegative.

The chain has TRBV4-3 and TRBJ1-1; D gene ambiguous. V dropped 7 bases and J dropped 3 bases, with 15 bases sitting between them. Germline V gene lookup returns CDR1 LGHNA and CDR2 YSLEER. The CDR3 covers 14 residues. DNA of the CDR3: TGCGCCAGCACCGCCGGGTTTGGGTACACTGAAGCTTTCTTT. The encoded protein is CASTAGFGYTEAFF.

The J gene is TRBJ2-7, the V gene TRBV28, with 7 bases aligning to TRBD1. This CDR3 has 18 amino acids. Germline CDR1 is MDHEN and CDR2 is SYDVKM. Unmatched junction bases numbered 15, after V lost 2 bases and J lost 2 bases. The CDR3 here is CASSLSLGIRGMTYEQYF. Written as DNA, the CDR3 is TGTGCCAGCAGTTTAAGTTTAGGGATCAGGGGGATGACCTACGAGCAGTACTTC. The full variable domain, its missing parts supplied by reference TRBV28 and TRBJ2-7, is DVKVTQSSRYLVKRTGEKVFLECVQDMDHENMFWYRQDPGLGLRLIYFSYDVKMKEKGDIPEGYSVSREKKERFSLILESASTNQTSMYLCASSLSLGIRGMTYEQYFGPGTRLTVT.

The chain uses TRBV20-1 and TRBJ1-2; the D gene is possibly TRBD1 (6 bases). The V gene lost 6 bases and the J gene lost 4 bases, with 9 bases spanning the gap. The germline gives CDR1 DFQATT, CDR2 SNEGSKA (reference sequence). The CDR3 has 11 residues. The CDR3 here is CSAVDSYGYTF. The CDR3 DNA reads TGCAGTGCCGTGGACAGCTATGGCTACACCTTC.

This rearrangement joins TRBV30 to TRBJ2-1; 7 nucleotides align to TRBD1. This CDR3 comprises 14 residues. CDR1 is GTSNPN, CDR2 SVGIG, per germline (reference sequence). The ends lost 5 bases at V and 0 bases at J; junction bases unmatched: 4. The chain's CDR3 is CAWGTENSYNEQFF. CDR3 nucleotide sequence: TGTGCCTGGGGGACAGAGAACTCCTACAATGAGCAGTTCTTC.

This clone was seen just once. The identical CDR3 is also encoded by other nucleotide sequences in the sample. The chain links TRBV7-9 to TRBJ1-5; no reliable D call. From germline, CDR1 is SEHNR and CDR2 FQNEAQ (reference sequence). Trimming stripped 5 bases from V and 2 bases from J, with 10 bases between. The CDR3 contains 14 residues. CDR3 residues: CASSRGGGNQPQHF. The CDR3 region has the DNA TGTGCCAGCAGCCGGGGTGGCGGCAATCAGCCCCAGCATTTT.

This clone was detected ten times or more. V gene TRBV6-6 combines with J gene TRBJ1-4; TRBD1 might be the D (6 bases). V shed 0 bases and J shed 13 bases, with 15 bases lying between them. CDR1 is MNHNY and CDR2 is SVGAGI in the germline V gene (reference sequence). CDR3 length equals 14 residues. CDR3 loop: CASSYSQPGQTLFF. CDR3 coding DNA: TGTGCCAGCAGTTACTCTCAACCGGGACAAACACTGTTTTTT.

V is TRBV27 and J is TRBJ2-7, with 11 bases fitting TRBD2. The CDR3 spans 15 residues. V shed 4 bases, J shed 4 bases, and the junction held 6 bases outside the gene matches. CDR1 MNHEY and CDR2 SMNVEV come from the germline V gene (reference sequence). CDR3 nucleotide sequence: TGTGCCAGCAGTTACGGGACTAGCGGCCCTTACGAGCAGTACTTC. It encodes CASSYGTSGPYEQYF.

CDR3 loop: CASSNSVWGANTGELFF. CDR3 DNA: TGTGCCAGCAGCAACTCAGTTTGGGGCGCGAACACCGGGGAGCTGTTTTTT. The chain employs TRBV5-4 and TRBJ2-2, with D perhaps TRBD1 (5 bases). Trimming pared 4 bases from V and 0 bases from J, leaving 16 bases between. Germline V lookup: CDR1 SGHNT, CDR2 YYREEE (reference sequence). The CDR3 runs to 17 residues.

The chain recombines TRBV27 with TRBJ2-1; D possibly corresponds to TRBD1 (5 bases). Germline CDR1 is MNHEY and CDR2 is SMNVEV (reference sequence). V was clipped by 0 bases and J by 3 bases, with 12 bases between them. The CDR3 has 16 residues. The CDR3 protein is CASSLSAGQVYNEQFF. The DNA of the CDR3 is TGTGCCAGCAGTTTATCGGCAGGGCAGGTCTACAATGAGCAGTTCTTC.

The chain joins TRBV30 to TRBJ2-2; D gene uncertain. Germline lookup yields CDR1 GTSNPN and CDR2 SVGIG (reference sequence). The CDR3 is 16 amino acids. Deletions cut 0 bases from V and 0 bases from J, with 11 bases between. The CDR3 region is CAWSVLVQANTGELFF. CDR3 nucleotides: TGTGCCTGGAGTGTACTGGTGCAGGCGAACACCGGGGAGCTGTTTTTT. Filled out from reference TRBV30 and TRBJ2-2, the complete variable domain reads SQTIHQWPATLVQPVGSPLSLECTVEGTSNPNLYWYRQAAGRGLQLLFYSVGIGQISSEVPQNLSASRPQDRQFILSSKKLLLSDSGFYLCAWSVLVQANTGELFFGEGSRLTVL.

This rearrangement joins TRBV9 to TRBJ2-1, with TRBD2 matching over 9 bases. CDR1 and CDR2 (germline): SGDLS, YYNGEE. CDR3 length: 17 amino acids. J gave up 0 bases and V 0 bases, and 4 bases lay outside the gene matches. The CDR3 region is CASSVGLAGSSYNEQFF. The CDR3 DNA reads TGTGCCAGCAGCGTAGGCCTAGCGGGGAGCTCCTACAATGAGCAGTTCTTC.

The chain uses TRBV6-1 and TRBJ1-2, with D perhaps TRBD1 (6 bases). The germline V gene encodes CDR1 MNHNS and CDR2 SASEGT. The CDR3 covers 14 residues. The V gene lost 8 bases and the J gene lost 2 bases, with 15 bases spanning the gap. Here the CDR3 DNA reads TGTGCCAGCGGCATTTGGGGGACAAACTATGGCTACACCTTC. This encodes CASGIWGTNYGYTF.

The chain employs TRBV5-7 and TRBJ2-5, with a tentative D call TRBD1 (5 bases). TRBV5-7 is an open reading frame whose function is uncertain. CDR3 size: 16 residues. The V gene lost 2 bases and the J gene lost 1 base, with 15 bases spanning the gap. For the CDR3, the DNA is TGTGCCAGCAGCTTCCTAGGGGATCAGGGCCAAGAGACCCAGTACTTC. It specifies CASSFLGDQGQETQYF.

This clone was observed once. The V and J genes are TRBV29-1 and TRBJ2-1; 11 nucleotides align to TRBD2. CDR1 is SQVTM, CDR2 ANQGSEA, per germline. J gave up 5 bases and V 3 bases, and 9 bases lay outside the gene matches. The CDR3 is 16 residues long. DNA of the CDR3: TGCAGCGTTGAGAGGCTAGCGGGGGGAGGGGACAATGAGCAGTTCTTC. Its translation is CSVERLAGGGDNEQFF.

This chain joins TRBV28 and TRBJ2-7, with a weak D call TRBD1 (5 bases). Germline loops: CDR1 MDHEN, CDR2 SYDVKM. The V end was cut by 5 bases, the J end by 2 bases, with 10 bases between. The CDR3 loop spans 13 amino acids. In DNA form, the CDR3 reads TGTGCCAGCAGTACTGACAGTACCTACGAGCAGTACGTC. This encodes CASSTDSTYEQYV.

The genes are TRBV11-2 and TRBJ1-5, with D perhaps matching TRBD1 (6 bases). V lost 5 bases and J lost 1, with 18 bases in between. Germline-derived CDR1 and CDR2 are SGHAT and FQNNGV. The CDR3 extends over 17 amino acids. This chain's CDR3 is CASSPRVPRGSNQPQHF. The CDR3 nucleotides read TGTGCCAGCAGCCCGCGGGTACCTAGGGGGAGCAATCAGCCCCAGCATTTT. The full variable domain, completed using reference TRBV11-2 and TRBJ1-5, is EAGVAQSPRYKIIEKRQSVAFWCNPISGHATLYWYQQILGQGPKLLIQFQNNGVVDDSQLPKDRFSAERLKGVDSTLKIQPAKLEDSAVYLCASSPRVPRGSNQPQHFGDGTRLSIL.

This clone was recorded only once. The chain combines TRBV28 with TRBJ1-3; no definite D call. Germline CDR1 reads MDHEN; CDR2 reads SYDVKM. V lost 7 bases to trimming and J lost 0 bases, with 10 bases between them. This CDR3 has 14 amino acids. This chain's CDR3 is CASKYFNSGNTIYF. CDR3 bases: TGTGCCAGCAAGTACTTCAACTCTGGAAACACCATATATTTT.

The chain employs TRBV20-1 and TRBJ1-2, with TRBD1 as a possible D gene (5 bases). The V end was cut by 4 bases, the J end by 8 bases, with 11 bases between. The CDR3 runs 11 residues. Germline CDR1 and CDR2: DFQATT and SNEGSKA (reference sequence). The CDR3 reads CSATGTQGYTF. As DNA, the CDR3 is TGCAGTGCTACCGGGACTCAGGGCTACACCTTC.

The J gene is TRBJ2-7, the V gene TRBV15, with 9 bases fitting TRBD1. Germline trimming cut 4 bases from V and 5 bases from J; bases unmatched to any gene: 15. The germline CDR1 and CDR2 sequences are LNHNV and YYDKDF (reference sequence). The CDR3 sequence is 17 residues long. The CDR3 loop is CATSKGGSGTGSNEQYF. The DNA for the CDR3 is TGTGCCACCAGCAAGGGTGGGTCCGGGACAGGGTCGAACGAGCAGTACTTC.

This clone was counted a single time. The chain has TRBV5-1 and TRBJ2-5, with 8 bases that match TRBD2. CDR1 SGHRS and CDR2 YFSETQ come from the germline V gene. The CDR3 is 14 amino acids. The J segment lost 5 bases and the V segment lost 4 bases, leaving 7 bases of the junction unmatched. The CDR3 DNA is TGCGCCAGCAGCCTGGGACTAGAGGGGGAGACCCAGTACTTC. It yields the protein CASSLGLEGETQYF.

The V call is TRBV5-4, the J call TRBJ1-2, with 7 bases lining up with TRBD1. J gave up 5 bases and V 0 bases, and 4 bases lay outside the gene matches. CDR3 length: 14 amino acids. The V gene's germline CDR1 is SGHNT and CDR2 YYREEE (reference sequence). CDR3 residues: CASSLGQGEYGYTF. The CDR3 DNA sequence: TGTGCCAGCAGCTTGGGGCAGGGGGAATATGGCTACACCTTC.

The CDR3 here is CASSLRSGGTTYNEQFF. The CDR3 bases are TGTGCCAGCAGCTTACGGAGCGGGGGAACCACCTACAATGAGCAGTTCTTC. The chain has TRBV7-6 and TRBJ2-1; 8 nucleotides align to TRBD2. Germline loops: CDR1 SGHVS, CDR2 FNYEAQ. The junction had 8 bases not matched to a gene; V was cut back by 2 bases and J by 2 bases. The CDR3 loop spans 17 amino acids.

V is TRBV6-5 and J is TRBJ1-4; 9 nucleotides align to TRBD1. In germline, CDR1 is MNHEY, CDR2 SVGAGI. The CDR3 contains 15 residues. The V gene end was trimmed by 6 bases and the J gene end by 5 bases; junction bases not matched to a gene: 7. CDR3 sequence: CASSTLGQGNEKLFF. The CDR3 DNA follows: TGTGCCAGCAGCACCTTGGGACAGGGAAATGAAAAACTGTTTTTT.

This clone showed up just once. The rearrangement links TRBV6-5 to TRBJ1-2; a weak D match, TRBD1 (5 bases). V was pared by 0 bases and J by 6 bases, with 8 bases between. The CDR3 covers 13 residues. Germline V gene lookup returns CDR1 MNHEY and CDR2 SVGAGI. The CDR3 nucleotides are TGTGCCAGCAGTTACTCCCGGACACATGGCTACACCTTC. Encoded protein: CASSYSRTHGYTF.

The V call is TRBV2, the J call TRBJ2-7, with D maybe TRBD1 (6 bases). Germline-derived CDR1 and CDR2 are SNHLY and FYNNEI. CDR3 length equals 13 residues. V dropped 10 bases and J dropped 0 bases, with 13 bases sitting between them. CDR3 residues: CATVRDNSYEQYF. CDR3 DNA sequence: TGTGCCACTGTTAGGGACAACTCCTACGAGCAGTACTTC.

The V call is TRBV30, the J call TRBJ2-1; 8 bases line up with TRBD2. Germline V gene data show CDR1 as GTSNPN and CDR2 as SVGIG (reference sequence). The CDR3 runs to 16 residues. The J segment lost 3 bases and the V segment lost 3 bases, leaving 10 bases of the junction unmatched. In DNA form, the CDR3 reads TGTGCCTGGAGCTATACTAGCGGTTATCACTACAATGAGCAGTTCTTC. It encodes CAWSYTSGYHYNEQFF.

The rearrangement links TRBV27 to TRBJ2-3; TRBD1 matches 9 bases. With 2 bases clipped from V and 2 bases from J, the junction kept 5 bases outside the gene matches. CDR1 is MNHEY and CDR2 is SMNVEV in the germline V gene (reference sequence). This CDR3 comprises 16 residues. CDR3 in amino acids: CASSLNRDRVTDTQYF. In DNA form, the CDR3 reads TGTGCCAGCAGTTTAAACCGGGACAGGGTCACAGATACGCAGTATTTT.